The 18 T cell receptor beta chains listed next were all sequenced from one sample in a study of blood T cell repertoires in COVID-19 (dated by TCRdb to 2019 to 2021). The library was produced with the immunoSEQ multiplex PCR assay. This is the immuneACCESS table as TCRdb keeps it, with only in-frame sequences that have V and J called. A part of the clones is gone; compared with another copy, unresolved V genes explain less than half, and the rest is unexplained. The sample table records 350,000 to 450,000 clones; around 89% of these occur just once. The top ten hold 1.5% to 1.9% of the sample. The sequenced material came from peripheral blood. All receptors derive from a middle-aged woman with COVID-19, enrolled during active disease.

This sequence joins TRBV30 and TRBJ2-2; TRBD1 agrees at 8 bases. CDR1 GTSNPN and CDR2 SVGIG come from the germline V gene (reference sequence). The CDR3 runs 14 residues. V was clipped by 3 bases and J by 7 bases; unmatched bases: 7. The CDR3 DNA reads TGTGCCTGGAGGAGACAGGGGATCGGCGGGGAGCTGTTTTTT. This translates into CAWRRQGIGGELFF.

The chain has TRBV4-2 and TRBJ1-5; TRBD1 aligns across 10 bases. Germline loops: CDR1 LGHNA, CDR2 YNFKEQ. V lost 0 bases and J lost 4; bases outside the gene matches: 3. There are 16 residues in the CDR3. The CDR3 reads CASSQEGQGLNQPQHF. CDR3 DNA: TGTGCCAGCAGCCAAGAGGGACAGGGGTTGAATCAGCCCCAGCATTTT.

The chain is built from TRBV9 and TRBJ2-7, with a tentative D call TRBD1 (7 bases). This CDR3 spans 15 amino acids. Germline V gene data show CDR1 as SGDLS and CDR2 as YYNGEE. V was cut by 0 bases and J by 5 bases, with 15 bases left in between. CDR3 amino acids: CASSVEEGAINEQYF. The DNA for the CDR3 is TGTGCCAGCAGCGTAGAGGAGGGGGCGATTAACGAGCAGTACTTC.

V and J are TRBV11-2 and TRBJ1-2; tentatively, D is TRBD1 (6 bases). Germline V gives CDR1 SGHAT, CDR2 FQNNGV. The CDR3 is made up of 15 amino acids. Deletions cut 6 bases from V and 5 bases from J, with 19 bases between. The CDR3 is CASSSGAGAGYGYTF. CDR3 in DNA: TGTGCCAGCAGTTCGGGCGCAGGGGCTGGTTATGGCTACACCTTC.

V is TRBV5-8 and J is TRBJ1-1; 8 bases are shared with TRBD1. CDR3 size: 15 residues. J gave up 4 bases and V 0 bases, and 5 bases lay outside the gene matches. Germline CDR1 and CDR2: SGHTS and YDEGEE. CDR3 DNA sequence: TGTGCCAGCAGCTTGGGGCAGGGGGCGGTCACTGAAGCTTTCTTT. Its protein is CASSLGQGAVTEAFF.

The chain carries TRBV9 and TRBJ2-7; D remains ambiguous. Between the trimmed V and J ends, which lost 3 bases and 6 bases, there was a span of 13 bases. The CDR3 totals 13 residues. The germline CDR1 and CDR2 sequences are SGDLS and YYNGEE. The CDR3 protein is CASSAAYTSEQYF. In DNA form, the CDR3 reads TGTGCCAGCAGCGCAGCGTACACGAGCGAGCAGTACTTC.

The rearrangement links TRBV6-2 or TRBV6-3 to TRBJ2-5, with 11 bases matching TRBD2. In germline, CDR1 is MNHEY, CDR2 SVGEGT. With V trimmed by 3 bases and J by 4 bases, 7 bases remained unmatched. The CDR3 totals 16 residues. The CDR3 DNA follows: TGTGCCAGCAGTTATGGTAGCGGGAGGGCCAGAGAGACCCAGTACTTC. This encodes CASSYGSGRARETQYF.

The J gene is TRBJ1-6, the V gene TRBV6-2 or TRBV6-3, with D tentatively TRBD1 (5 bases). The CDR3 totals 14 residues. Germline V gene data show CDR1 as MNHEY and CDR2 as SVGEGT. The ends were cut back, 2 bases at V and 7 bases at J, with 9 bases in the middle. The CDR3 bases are TGTGCCAGCAGTTACGTGACAGAGAATTCACCCCTCCACTTT. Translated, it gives CASSYVTENSPLHF.

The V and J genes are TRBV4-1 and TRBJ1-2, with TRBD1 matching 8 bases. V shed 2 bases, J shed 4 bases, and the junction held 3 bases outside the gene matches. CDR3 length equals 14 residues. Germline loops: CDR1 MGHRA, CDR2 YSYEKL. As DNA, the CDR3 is TGCGCCAGCAGCCAAACGGACAGGGCCTATGGCTACACCTTC. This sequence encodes CASSQTDRAYGYTF.

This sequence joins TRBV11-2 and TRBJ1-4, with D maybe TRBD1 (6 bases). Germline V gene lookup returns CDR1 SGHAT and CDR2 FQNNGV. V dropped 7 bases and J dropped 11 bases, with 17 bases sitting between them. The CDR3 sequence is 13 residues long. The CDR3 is CASKPGHLRKLFF. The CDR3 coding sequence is TGTGCCAGCAAACCGGGACACCTACGGAAACTGTTTTTT.

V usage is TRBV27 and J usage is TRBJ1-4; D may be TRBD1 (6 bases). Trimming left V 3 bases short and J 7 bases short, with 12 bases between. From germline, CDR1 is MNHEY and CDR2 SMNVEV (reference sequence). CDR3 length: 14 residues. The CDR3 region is CASSFQGSSEKLFF. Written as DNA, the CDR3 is TGTGCCAGCAGTTTCCAGGGGAGTAGTGAAAAACTGTTTTTT.

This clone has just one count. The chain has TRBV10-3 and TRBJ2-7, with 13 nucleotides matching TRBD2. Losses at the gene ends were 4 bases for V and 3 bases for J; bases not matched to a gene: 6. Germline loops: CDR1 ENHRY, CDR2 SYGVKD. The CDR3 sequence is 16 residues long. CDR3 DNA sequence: TGTGCCATCAGTGGCTTTTGGACTAGCGGGGGCTACGAGCAGTACTTC. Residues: CAISGFWTSGGYEQYF.

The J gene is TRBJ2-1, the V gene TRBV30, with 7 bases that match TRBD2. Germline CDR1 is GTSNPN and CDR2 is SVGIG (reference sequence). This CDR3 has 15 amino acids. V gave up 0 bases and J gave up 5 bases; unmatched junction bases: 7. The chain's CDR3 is CAWSVRGSPDNEQFF. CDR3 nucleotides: TGTGCCTGGAGTGTACGCGGGAGCCCCGACAATGAGCAGTTCTTC.

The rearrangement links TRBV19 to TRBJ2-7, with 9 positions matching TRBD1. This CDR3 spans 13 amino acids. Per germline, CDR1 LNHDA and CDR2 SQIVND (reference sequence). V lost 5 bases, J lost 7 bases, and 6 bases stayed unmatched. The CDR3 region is CASSRDRVGEQYF. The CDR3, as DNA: TGTGCCAGTAGTCGGGACAGGGTGGGGGAGCAGTACTTC.

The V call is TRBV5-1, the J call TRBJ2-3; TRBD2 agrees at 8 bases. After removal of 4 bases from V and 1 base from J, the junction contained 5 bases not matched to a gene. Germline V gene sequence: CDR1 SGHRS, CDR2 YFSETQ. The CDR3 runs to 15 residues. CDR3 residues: CASSTGGAGTDTQYF. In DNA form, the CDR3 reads TGCGCCAGCAGCACCGGGGGGGCGGGCACAGATACGCAGTATTTT.

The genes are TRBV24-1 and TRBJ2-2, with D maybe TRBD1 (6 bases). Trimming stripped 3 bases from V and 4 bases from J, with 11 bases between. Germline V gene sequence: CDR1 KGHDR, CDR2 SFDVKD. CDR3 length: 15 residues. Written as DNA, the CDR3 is TGTGCCACCAGTGATGGGGGCCGGGGCACCGGGGAGCTGTTTTTT. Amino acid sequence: CATSDGGRGTGELFF.

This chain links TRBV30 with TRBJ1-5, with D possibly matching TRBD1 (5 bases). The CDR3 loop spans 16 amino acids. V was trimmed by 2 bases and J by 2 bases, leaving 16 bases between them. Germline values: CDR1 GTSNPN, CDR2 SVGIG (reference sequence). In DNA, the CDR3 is TGTGCCTGGAGTTACGGGAGGGGCGTGGGCAATCAGCCCCAGCATTTT. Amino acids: CAWSYGRGVGNQPQHF.

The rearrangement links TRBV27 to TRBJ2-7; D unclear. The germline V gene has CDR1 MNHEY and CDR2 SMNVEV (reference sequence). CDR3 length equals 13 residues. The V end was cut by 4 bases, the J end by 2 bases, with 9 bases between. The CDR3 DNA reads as TGTGCCAGCAGTTCGAAACTCCCCTACGAGCAGTACTTC. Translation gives CASSSKLPYEQYF.